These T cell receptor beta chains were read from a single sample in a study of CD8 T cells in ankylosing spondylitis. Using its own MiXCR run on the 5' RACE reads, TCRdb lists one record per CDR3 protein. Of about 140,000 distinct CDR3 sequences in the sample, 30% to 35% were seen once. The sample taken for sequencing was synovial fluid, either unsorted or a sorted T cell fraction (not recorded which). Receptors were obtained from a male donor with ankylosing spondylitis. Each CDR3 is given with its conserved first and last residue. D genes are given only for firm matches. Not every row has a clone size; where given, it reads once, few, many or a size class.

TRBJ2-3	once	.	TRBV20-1	TGCAGTGCAGAAGGGGGGCACTCTAGCACAGATACGCAGTATTTT	CSAEGGHSSTDTQYF
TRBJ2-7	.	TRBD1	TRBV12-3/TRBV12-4	TGTGCCAGCAGTTTAAGGGACAGGGGTGGCGAGCAGTACTTC	CASSLRDRGGEQYF
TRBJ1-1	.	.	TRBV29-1	TGCAGCGTTGTGAGCTCATCTGAAGCTTTCTTT	CSVVSSSEAFF
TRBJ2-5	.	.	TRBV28	TGTGCCAGCAGTGCTCCGGTATTTCAAGAGACCCAGTACTTC	CASSAPVFQETQYF
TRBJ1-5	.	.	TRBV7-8	TGTGCCAGCAGCTTGACCCTCTATAGCAATCAGCCCCAGCATTTT	CASSLTLYSNQPQHF
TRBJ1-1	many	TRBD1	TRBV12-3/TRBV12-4	TGTGCCAGCAGTTTTACAGGGGGGGCTTTCTTT	CASSFTGGAFF
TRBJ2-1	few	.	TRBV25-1	TGTGCCAGCAGTGAAGGCATCCTTTTCTACAATGAGCAGTTCTTC	CASSEGILFYNEQFF
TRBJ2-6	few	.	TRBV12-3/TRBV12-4	TGTGCCAGCAGTCACTCTGGGGCCAACGTCCTGACTTTC	CASSHSGANVLTF
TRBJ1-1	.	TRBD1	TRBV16	TGTGCCAGCAGCCAATCCTCGACAGGGGCGAAGAACACTGAAGCTTTCTTT	CASSQSSTGAKNTEAFF
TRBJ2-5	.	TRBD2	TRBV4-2	TGTGCCAGCAGTCGAGAACTAGCGGGAGCCCTTGGGGCCCAGTACTTC	CASSRELAGALGAQYF
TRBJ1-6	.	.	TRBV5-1	TGCGCCAGCAGCCTCCAGCAGGGTGGATTAAGCTCCTATAATTCACCCCTCCACTTT	CASSLQQGGLSSYNSPLHF
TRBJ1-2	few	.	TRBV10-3	TGTGCCATCAGTGAAGAACAGGTTTGGGGGCTCGAGTATGGCTACACCTTC	CAISEEQVWGLEYGYTF
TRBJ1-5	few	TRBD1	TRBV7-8	TGTGCCAGCAGCTTAGGACAGGGTCCCTCTAATCAGCCCCAGCATTTT	CASSLGQGPSNQPQHF
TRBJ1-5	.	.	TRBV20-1	TGCAGTGCCAGCGGGGGGGGGTCGTATAGCAATCAGCCCCAGCATTTT	CSASGGGSYSNQPQHF
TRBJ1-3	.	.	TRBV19	TGTGCCAGTAGTGCGGTCGGAGATGGAAACACCATATATTTT	CASSAVGDGNTIYF
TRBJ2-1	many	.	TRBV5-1	TGCGCCAGCAGCTTGGGGCCCGACGATACGACTGAGCAGTTCTTC	CASSLGPDDTTEQFF
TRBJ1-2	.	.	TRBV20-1	TGCAGTGCACGAGAGAACTATGGCTACACCTTC	CSARENYGYTF
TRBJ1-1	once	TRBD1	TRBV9	TGTGCCAGCAGCGACACAGGGGCCTATAACACTGAAGCTTTCTTT	CASSDTGAYNTEAFF
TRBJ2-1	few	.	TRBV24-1	TGTGCCACCAGTGATTTTGGCGGGGAGCAGTTCTTC	CATSDFGGEQFF
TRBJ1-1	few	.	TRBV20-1	TGCAGTGCTAGAGTGGGGAAGGGTGCTTTCTTT	CSARVGKGAFF
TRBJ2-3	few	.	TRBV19	TGTGCCAGTGGAGACCAGGGGAGGCGAAGCACAGATACGCAGTATTTT	CASGDQGRRSTDTQYF
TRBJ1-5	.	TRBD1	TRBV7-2	TGTGCCAGCAGCGTCCGACAGGGGAATCAGCCCCAGCATTTT	CASSVRQGNQPQHF
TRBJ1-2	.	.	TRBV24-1	TGTGCCACCAGTGATCGGAGTCGGAGCTATGGCTACACCTTC	CATSDRSRSYGYTF
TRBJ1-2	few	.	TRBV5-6	TGTGCCAGCAACTATTTAGACGGGGGCAACTATGGCTACACCTTC	CASNYLDGGNYGYTF
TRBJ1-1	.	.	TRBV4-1	TGCGCCAGCAGCCCCCAGAGGCGGGGGCTGGGCACTGAAGCTTTCTTT	CASSPQRRGLGTEAFF
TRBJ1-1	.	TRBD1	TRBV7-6	TGTGCCAGCAGCTTGTTGACAGGGGCTGAAGCTTTCTTT	CASSLLTGAEAFF
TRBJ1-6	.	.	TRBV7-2	TGTGCCAGCAGCTTAGAAGGGCATAATTCACCCCTCCACTTT	CASSLEGHNSPLHF